The 29 T cell receptor beta chains listed next were all sequenced from one sample in a study of T cells in Graves' hyperthyroidism and ophthalmopathy. TCR beta CDR3 sequences were amplified from RNA transcripts. The HTBI primer set was used in a first-round RT-PCR of the TCR CDR3. TCRdb re-derived calls from the multiplex PCR reads in MiXCR, one entry per CDR3 protein. The data show 200,000 to 250,000 distinct CDR3 sequences, with roughly 17% seen just once and around 50% held by the top ten. Sample: blood. These receptor sequences come from a man aged 45-65 years with Graves' hyperthyroidism.

In its sample, this clonotype was seen many times. The rearrangement joins TRBV2 to TRBJ2-1; tentative D call: TRBD2 (6 bases). Germline loops: CDR1 SNHLY, CDR2 FYNNEI. V was cut by 5 bases and J by 5 bases, with 10 bases left in between. The length of the CDR3 is 13 residues. CDR3 loop: CASSTSRDNEQFF. The CDR3 region has the DNA TGTGCCAGCAGTACTAGCCGGGACAATGAGCAGTTCTTC.

This clonotype was recorded at least ten times. The CDR3 DNA reads TGTGCCAGCAGAGGACCCACTTGGCCTCGGGGGGGCAATCAGCCCCAGCATTTT. It codes for CASRGPTWPRGGNQPQHF. This chain joins TRBV2 and TRBJ1-5; D may be TRBD1 (5 bases). V was trimmed by 6 bases and J by 2 bases, leaving 23 bases between them. This CDR3 is 18 amino acids long. CDR1 is SNHLY, CDR2 FYNNEI, per germline. Using reference TRBV2 and TRBJ1-5 for the parts outside the CDR3, the full variable domain is EPEVTQTPSHQVTQMGQEVILRCVPISNHLYFYWYRQILGQKVEFLVSFYNNEISEKSEIFDDQFSVERPDGSNFTLKIRSTKLEDSAMYFCASRGPTWPRGGNQPQHFGDGTRLSIL.

A note on this clonotype: An end of the junction differs from the germline gene, which may be a read error. The V gene is TRBV3-1, the J gene TRBJ1-2; tentative D call: TRBD1 (5 bases). CDR3 size: 17 residues. The germline CDR1 and CDR2 sequences are LGHDT and YNNKEL (reference sequence). The CDR3 region is CASGQDYEGRLNYGYTF. CDR3 DNA sequence: TGTGCCAGCGGCCAAGATTATGAGGGGAGATTAAACTATGGCTACACCTTC.

This clonotype was detected ten times or more. This chain uses TRBV2 with TRBJ2-1; TRBD2 agrees at 10 bases. CDR3 length equals 14 residues. CDR1 is SNHLY, CDR2 FYNNEI, per germline. Trimming removed 3 bases from V and 8 bases from J; junction bases left unmatched: 4. The CDR3 loop is CASSESSGRYEQFF. The DNA for the CDR3 is TGTGCCAGCAGTGAGTCTAGCGGGAGATATGAGCAGTTCTTC.

The chain uses TRBV27 and TRBJ1-5; D ambiguous. The germline V gene has CDR1 MNHEY and CDR2 SMNVEV (reference sequence). V lost 6 bases and J 0 bases, leaving 18 bases between the germline ends. The CDR3 has 17 residues. The CDR3 DNA sequence: TGTGCCAGCAGACGATACCAATCACAGACTAGCAATCAGCCCCAGCATTTT. It translates to CASRRYQSQTSNQPQHF.

The sample holds many counts of this clonotype. The chain has TRBV20-1 and TRBJ2-5; 8 bases map to TRBD2. From germline, CDR1 is DFQATT and CDR2 SNEGSKA (reference sequence). This CDR3 has 14 amino acids. V shed 0 bases, J shed 5 bases, and the junction held 5 bases outside the gene matches. The CDR3 spells CSARDERGGETQYF. CDR3 bases: TGCAGTGCTAGAGATGAACGGGGGGGGGAGACCCAGTACTTC.

This clonotype was detected only a few times. The rearrangement joins TRBV27 to TRBJ2-7; possibly TRBD2 for D (5 bases). The CDR3 is 13 amino acids. V lost 4 bases and J 0 bases, leaving 7 bases between the germline ends. CDR1 is MNHEY, CDR2 SMNVEV, per germline (reference sequence). CDR3 DNA: TGTGCCAGCAGTTCGGGGTTCTCCTACGAGCAGTACTTC. Residues: CASSSGFSYEQYF.

This clonotype was recorded many times. This chain joins TRBV7-9 and TRBJ2-3; TRBD1 is a possible D gene (5 bases). The CDR3 length is 12 residues. Trimming removed 7 bases from V and 2 bases from J, with 7 bases in between. CDR1 and CDR2 from the germline V gene are SEHNR and FQNEAQ (reference sequence). CDR3 loop: CASTRDTDTQYF. The CDR3 region has the DNA TGTGCCAGCACCAGGGACACAGATACGCAGTATTTT.

This clonotype was counted once. The CDR3 nucleotides read TGTGCCAGCATGGCCAAGGTCCACGAGCAGTACTTC. Encoded protein: CASMAKVHEQYF. The rearrangement uses TRBV12-3 or TRBV12-4 and TRBJ2-7; D is undetermined. This CDR3 is 12 amino acids long. The V gene lost 7 bases and the J gene lost 5 bases, with 12 bases spanning the gap.

This clonotype was recorded at least ten times. The chain couples TRBV27 to TRBJ2-2; D not certain. CDR1 is MNHEY, CDR2 SMNVEV, per germline (reference sequence). V was trimmed by 6 bases and J by 6 bases, leaving 2 bases between them. CDR3 length: 10 amino acids. The CDR3 bases are TGTGCCAGCAGGGCCGGGGAGCTGTTTTTT. This gives the protein CASRAGELFF.

The sample holds a few counts of this clonotype. The CDR3: CSLTGGVTDTQYF. The CDR3 region has the DNA TGCAGCCTCACAGGGGGTGTAACAGATACGCAGTATTTT. The rearrangement links TRBV29-1 to TRBJ2-3, with 8 positions matching TRBD1. The CDR3 has 13 amino acids. Germline V lookup: CDR1 SQVTM, CDR2 ANQGSEA. Trimming at V came to 8 bases and at J to 3 bases, leaving 7 bases not matched to a gene.

This clonotype was counted a single time. The chain combines TRBV4-2 with TRBJ2-2; 11 bases are a match to TRBD1. Germline CDR1 reads LGHNA; CDR2 reads YNFKEQ. The CDR3 contains 15 residues. Trimming at V came to 4 bases and at J to 5 bases, leaving 3 bases not matched to a gene. CDR3 in amino acids: CASSRTGGRTGELFF. The CDR3 nucleotides are TGTGCCAGCAGCCGGACAGGGGGCAGGACCGGGGAGCTGTTTTTT.

In this sample, this clonotype turned up many times. The CDR3 DNA reads as TGTGCCAGCAGCGGAATTACAAGGACAGGCCGTGAGCAGTACTTC. Translating it yields CASSGITRTGREQYF. J is TRBJ2-7 and V is TRBV2; 7 bases match TRBD1. The CDR3 runs to 15 residues. V lost 6 bases to trimming and J lost 7 bases; unmatched junction nucleotides: 15. Germline values: CDR1 SNHLY, CDR2 FYNNEI.

This clonotype occurred many times. The chain couples TRBV6-1 to TRBJ2-1; 12 nucleotides match TRBD2. The CDR3 covers 16 residues. Germline-derived CDR1 and CDR2 are MNHNS and SASEGT. Trimming at V came to 5 bases and at J to 9 bases, leaving 11 bases not matched to a gene. In DNA form, the CDR3 reads TGTGCCAGCAGTTACTCCCTAGCGGGAGGGCGAGGTGAGCAGTTCTTC. Translating it yields CASSYSLAGGRGEQFF.

This clonotype was picked up many times. V usage is TRBV5-1 and J usage is TRBJ2-5; tentatively, D is TRBD1 (5 bases). Germline CDR1 SGHRS, CDR2 YFSETQ. The CDR3 has 12 amino acids. Trimming removed 4 bases from V and 4 bases from J, with 8 bases in between. CDR3 coding DNA: TGCGCCAGCAGCGACAGTGGAGAGACCCAGTACTTC. Amino acid sequence: CASSDSGETQYF.

The chain is built from TRBV7-2 and TRBJ2-7, with D tentatively TRBD1 or TRBD2 (7 bases each). V was cut by 2 bases and J by 4 bases, with 15 bases left in between. This CDR3 has 15 residues. Per the germline V gene, CDR1 is SGHTA and CDR2 is FQGNSA. In DNA form, the CDR3 reads TGTGCCAGCAGCTTAATGCAGGGGGGAGGGTACGAGCAGTACTTC. This codes for CASSLMQGGGYEQYF.

This clonotype appeared a few times. This may stem from a read error, because a much larger clone lies one nucleotide away. This chain links TRBV6-1 with TRBJ1-1, with 10 bases that match TRBD1. The CDR3 totals 14 residues. Per germline, CDR1 MNHNS and CDR2 SASEGT. V trimming: 1 base; J trimming: 4 bases; junction bases outside the gene matches: 0. CDR3 in amino acids: CASSEGTGGTEAFF. The DNA for the CDR3 is TGTGCCAGCAGTGAAGGGACAGGGGGCACTGAAGCTTTCTTT.

This clonotype has only a few counts. The V gene is TRBV20-1, the J gene TRBJ2-4; 14 bases agree with TRBD2. There are 16 residues in the CDR3. Germline V CDR1 and CDR2: DFQATT, SNEGSKA (reference sequence). The V and J ends lost 6 bases and 5 bases, in that order; junction bases with no gene match: 9. The CDR3 bases are TGCAGTGCCGCTCGCGGGACTAGCGGGAGAGAAAACATTCAGTACTTC. Protein product: CSAARGTSGRENIQYF.

This clonotype was counted at least ten times. The CDR3 nucleotides are TGTGCCAGCTCACCACCGTCGGGAGAAGAGGAGTATTTT. Translation: CASSPPSGEEEYF. This chain uses TRBV18 with TRBJ2-3, with D tentatively TRBD2 (6 bases). The CDR3 consists of 13 residues. V lost 0 bases, J lost 13 bases, and 14 bases lay in between. The germline V gene has CDR1 KGHSH and CDR2 LQKENI.

The CDR3 spells CASSVGQTYEQYF. CDR3 coding DNA: TGTGCCAGCAGCGTAGGACAAACCTACGAGCAGTACTTC. The V and J genes are TRBV9 and TRBJ2-7; D gene uncertain. The CDR3 covers 13 residues. V lost 0 bases and J 2 bases, leaving 6 bases between the germline ends. CDR1 SGDLS and CDR2 YYNGEE come from the germline V gene.

This clonotype showed up just a few times. This chain joins TRBV6-2 or TRBV6-3 and TRBJ2-1; D is possibly TRBD2 (6 bases). Germline assignment: CDR1 MNHEY and CDR2 SVGEGT. V was shortened by 5 bases and J by 3 bases, with 11 bases between the two germline ends. This CDR3 spans 14 amino acids. The CDR3 loop reads CASSDPGLYNEQFF. DNA of the CDR3: TGTGCCAGCAGTGACCCGGGACTCTACAATGAGCAGTTCTTC.

The chain has TRBV2 and TRBJ1-1; tentative D call: TRBD1 (6 bases). Trimming took 6 bases from V and 0 from J, leaving 14 bases between them. CDR3 length: 15 residues. Per the germline V gene, CDR1 is SNHLY and CDR2 is FYNNEI. CDR3 sequence reads: CASRGATRMNTEAFF. The CDR3 DNA reads as TGTGCCAGCAGGGGGGCCACTCGGATGAACACTGAAGCTTTCTTT. Full variable domain (rest looked up from reference TRBV2 and TRBJ1-1): EPEVTQTPSHQVTQMGQEVILRCVPISNHLYFYWYRQILGQKVEFLVSFYNNEISEKSEIFDDQFSVERPDGSNFTLKIRSTKLEDSAMYFCASRGATRMNTEAFFGQGTRLTVV.

This clonotype has at least ten counts. The chain uses TRBV18 and TRBJ2-5; 8 positions match TRBD1. CDR1 is KGHSH and CDR2 is LQKENI in the germline V gene. CDR3 length: 16 residues. After removal of 1 base from V and 3 bases from J, the junction contained 7 bases not matched to a gene. The CDR3 loop reads CASSPLLGQGEETQYF. The CDR3 DNA reads as TGTGCCAGCTCACCACTGCTTGGACAGGGAGAAGAGACCCAGTACTTC.

This clonotype was detected only a few times. This chain joins TRBV6-2 or TRBV6-3 and TRBJ2-1; no clear D. The V end lost 10 bases, the J end lost 2 bases, and 9 bases lay between the germline ends. CDR1 is MNHEY and CDR2 is SVGEGT in the germline V gene. The CDR3 is 12 amino acids. This CDR3 is CATRRTYNEQFF. CDR3 in DNA: TGTGCCACCCGTCGCACCTACAATGAGCAGTTCTTC.

This clonotype was picked up a small number of times. V usage is TRBV20-1 and J usage is TRBJ2-7; D gene ambiguous. The ends were cut back, 8 bases at V and 5 bases at J, with 19 bases in the middle. The V gene's germline CDR1 is DFQATT and CDR2 SNEGSKA (reference sequence). The CDR3 is 13 residues long. The CDR3 DNA is TGCAGTCCTAACTCGGCAGAGGCGGACGAGCAGTACTTC. Translation: CSPNSAEADEQYF.

This clonotype occurred a few times. V and J are TRBV6-1 and TRBJ1-2, with a possible D match to TRBD1 (5 bases). Trimming cost V 5 bases and J 4 bases, with 14 bases left between them. Germline CDR1 is MNHNS and CDR2 is SASEGT. CDR3 size: 14 residues. CDR3 sequence (DNA): TGTGCCAGCAGTCGGGACGCAATGAGCTATGGCTACACCTTC. It yields the protein CASSRDAMSYGYTF.

This clonotype was seen more than once but under ten times. The chain couples TRBV5-1 to TRBJ2-2, with 11 bases lining up with TRBD2. In germline, CDR1 is SGHRS, CDR2 YFSETQ. This CDR3 region has 16 residues. With V trimmed by 9 bases and J by 3 bases, 10 bases remained unmatched. CDR3 DNA sequence: TGCGCCACCAACGTACTAGCGGGAGCGGACACCGGGGAGCTGTTTTTT. Its protein product is CATNVLAGADTGELFF.

The J gene is TRBJ1-5, the V gene TRBV12-3 or TRBV12-4; D ambiguous. The CDR3 sequence is 12 residues long. Trimming shortened V by 5 bases and J by 1 base, and 3 bases separated the two germline ends. The CDR3 DNA reads TGTGCCAGCAGTGAAAGCAATCAGCCCCAGCATTTT. This gives the protein CASSESNQPQHF.

This clonotype was observed a handful of times. V is TRBV7-6 and J is TRBJ2-3; tentatively, D is TRBD2 (6 bases). The CDR3 sequence is 16 residues long. V lost 0 bases, J lost 4 bases, and 14 bases lay in between. Per germline, CDR1 SGHVS and CDR2 FNYEAQ. CDR3 loop: CASSLAYGRGSDTQYF. The DNA of the CDR3 is TGTGCCAGCAGCTTAGCGTATGGACGGGGGTCAGATACGCAGTATTTT. Based on the CDR3 plus reference TRBV7-6 and TRBJ2-3, the full variable domain is GAGVSQSPRYKVTKRGQDVALRCDPISGHVSLYWYRQALGQGPEFLTYFNYEAQQDKSGLPNDRFSAERPEGSISTLTIQRTEQRDSAMYRCASSLAYGRGSDTQYFGPGTRLTVL.